What follows are 15 T cell receptor beta chains derived from one specimen sequenced in a study of blood T cell repertoires in COVID-19. Repertoires were generated with immunoSEQ multiplex PCR, while TCRdb's copy carries only in-frame clones and drops some. This sample yields under 170,000 clones, of which roughly 87% are seen a single time; less than 4.5% belongs to the top ten. The sample taken for sequencing was peripheral blood. Receptors were obtained from a woman aged 55-70 years with active or convalescent COVID-19.

This clone was detected only a few times. Other nucleotide sequences from this sample produce the same CDR3. V and J are TRBV10-3 and TRBJ1-4; TRBD1 matches 10 bases. The CDR3 spans 14 residues. V lost 4 bases and J lost 8; bases outside the gene matches: 4. Germline-derived CDR1 and CDR2 are ENHRY and SYGVKD. The CDR3 loop reads CAISGQGANEKLFF. CDR3 DNA sequence: TGTGCCATCAGTGGACAGGGGGCGAACGAAAAACTGTTTTTT.

This chain connects TRBV2 to TRBJ2-7; TRBD2 matches at 12 bases. The germline gives CDR1 SNHLY, CDR2 FYNNEI. The CDR3 is 18 amino acids. V lost 1 base, J lost 3 bases, and 10 bases stayed unmatched. The CDR3 nucleotides read TGTGCCAGCAGTGAAGAGGGGGGCCGGGGACTAGCGGGCTACGAGCAGTACTTC. This codes for CASSEEGGRGLAGYEQYF.

This sequence joins TRBV19 and TRBJ1-5; tentatively, D is TRBD1 (5 bases). Trimming cost V 10 bases and J 0 bases, with 19 bases left between them. The CDR3 runs 16 residues. Germline values: CDR1 LNHDA, CDR2 SQIVND (reference sequence). CDR3 sequence: CATKIRVWDSNQPQHF. DNA of the CDR3: TGTGCCACGAAAATCAGGGTATGGGATAGCAATCAGCCCCAGCATTTT.

The chain recombines TRBV21-1 with TRBJ1-5. TRBV21-1 has pseudogene status. The CDR3 length is 18 residues. CDR3 in amino acids: CASNFLERGLFSNQPQHF. In nucleotides, the CDR3 is TGTGCCAGCAACTTCCTTGAGAGGGGACTATTTAGCAATCAGCCCCAGCATTTT.

This chain uses TRBV7-2 with TRBJ1-2, with 7 nucleotides matching TRBD1. This CDR3 has 15 residues. CDR1 is SGHTA, CDR2 FQGNSA, per germline. V lost 1 base, J lost 1 base, and 3 bases stayed unmatched. CDR3 region: CASSLGGQNNYGYTF. CDR3 DNA sequence: TGTGCCAGCAGCTTAGGGGGACAGAATAACTATGGCTACACCTTC.

The chain recombines TRBV6-5 with TRBJ2-1, with TRBD1 matching 9 bases. V lost 2 bases and J lost 6; bases outside the gene matches: 2. The germline CDR1 and CDR2 sequences are MNHEY and SVGAGI. CDR3 size: 14 residues. This CDR3 is CASSYGDRVNEQFF. The CDR3 nucleotides are TGTGCCAGCAGTTACGGGGACAGGGTCAATGAGCAGTTCTTC.

The V gene is TRBV2, the J gene TRBJ1-5; 7 bases line up with TRBD1. Trimming cost V 6 bases and J 5 bases; bases outside gene matches: 4. The CDR3 extends over 13 amino acids. Germline loops: CDR1 SNHLY, CDR2 FYNNEI. The CDR3 spells CASSLDRDQPQHF. CDR3 DNA sequence: TGTGCCAGCAGCCTTGACAGGGATCAGCCCCAGCATTTT.

V and J are TRBV6-1 and TRBJ2-5; 11 bases map to TRBD2. The CDR3 has 17 residues. The germline gives CDR1 MNHNS, CDR2 SASEGT. V lost 2 bases to trimming and J lost 1 base; unmatched junction nucleotides: 6. This chain's CDR3 is CASSETILAGGQETQYF. Written as DNA, the CDR3 is TGTGCCAGCAGTGAAACGATCCTAGCGGGGGGCCAAGAGACCCAGTACTTC.

The chain uses TRBV20-1 and TRBJ1-4; D ambiguous. V was cut by 6 bases and J by 12 bases, with 14 bases left in between. CDR1 is DFQATT, CDR2 SNEGSKA, per germline (reference sequence). The CDR3 has 11 amino acids. The CDR3 nucleotides are TGCAGTGCCCGCGGTAGCGGGGAACTGTTTTTT. As protein: CSARGSGELFF.

V usage is TRBV19 and J usage is TRBJ2-1, with 7 positions matching TRBD2. CDR1 and CDR2 from the germline V gene are LNHDA and SQIVND (reference sequence). V shed 5 bases, J shed 0 bases, and the junction held 4 bases outside the gene matches. The CDR3 runs to 15 residues. Written as DNA, the CDR3 is TGTGCCAGTAGTCTTGGCGGGGGCTCCTACAATGAGCAGTTCTTC. Translated, it gives CASSLGGGSYNEQFF.

This clone was picked up one time. The rearrangement joins TRBV15 to TRBJ2-7, with 10 nucleotides matching TRBD2. The CDR3 has 16 amino acids. With 0 bases clipped from V and 0 bases from J, the junction kept 2 bases outside the gene matches. Germline-derived CDR1 and CDR2 are LNHNV and YYDKDF (reference sequence). CDR3 in amino acids: CATSRDLAGGSYEQYF. CDR3 nucleotide sequence: TGTGCCACCAGCAGAGATTTAGCGGGGGGCTCCTACGAGCAGTACTTC.

This rearrangement joins TRBV6-5 to TRBJ1-6; D is undetermined. Trimming removed 0 bases from V and 3 bases from J, with 9 bases in between. The CDR3 loop spans 16 amino acids. CDR1 MNHEY and CDR2 SVGAGI come from the germline V gene. The DNA of the CDR3 is TGTGCCAGCAGTTACTCGATAAGCCTCTATAATTCACCCCTCCACTTT. This codes for CASSYSISLYNSPLHF.

This chain uses TRBV20-1 with TRBJ1-2, with D maybe TRBD1 (5 bases). Germline V gives CDR1 DFQATT, CDR2 SNEGSKA (reference sequence). V was pared by 0 bases and J by 6 bases, with 5 bases between. The CDR3 extends over 11 amino acids. The CDR3 is CSARETDGYTF. In DNA form, the CDR3 reads TGCAGTGCTAGAGAGACAGATGGCTACACCTTC.

The table lists this clone with a few counts. The chain recombines TRBV12-3 or TRBV12-4 with TRBJ1-1, with D unclear. Trimming removed 6 bases from V and 5 bases from J, with 13 bases in between. The CDR3 covers 13 residues. CDR3 DNA sequence: TGTGCCAGCAGCCTGATGGGGAGGACTGAAGCTTTCTTT. Translation: CASSLMGRTEAFF.

The chain combines TRBV13 with TRBJ2-5, with 8 nucleotides matching TRBD2. Trimming cost V 4 bases and J 4 bases; bases outside gene matches: 8. Germline V gene data show CDR1 as PRHDT and CDR2 as FYEKMQ (reference sequence). The CDR3 runs to 15 residues. The CDR3 loop is CASSSHGGATETQYF. CDR3 coding DNA: TGTGCCAGCAGCTCGCACGGGGGGGCCACAGAGACCCAGTACTTC.